These 21 T cell receptor beta chains originate from one sample sequenced in a study of response to subunit inactivated influenza vaccine. TCRdb ran MiXCR on the RT-PCR reads and lists one entry per CDR3 protein. This sample has approximately 500,000 distinct CDR3 sequences, with 13% found just once. This specimen consisted of PBMCs from blood, obtained around seven weeks after vaccination. These receptors were taken from a man aged 45-65 years who received an inactivated influenza vaccine.

V usage is TRBV4-2 and J usage is TRBJ1-2, with a weak D call TRBD1 (5 bases). The germline V gene encodes CDR1 LGHNA and CDR2 YNFKEQ. The V and J ends lost 0 bases and 0 bases respectively, with 8 bases between them. The length of the CDR3 is 15 residues. CDR3: CASSQDPGPNYGYTF. The CDR3 DNA reads TGTGCCAGCAGCCAAGATCCAGGGCCTAACTATGGCTACACCTTC.

The chain links TRBV2 to TRBJ2-1; 14 bases agree with TRBD2. Germline V CDR1 and CDR2: SNHLY, FYNNEI. This CDR3 region has 14 residues. With V trimmed by 7 bases and J by 13 bases, 9 bases remained unmatched. This CDR3 reads CASMGLAGVGNQFF. CDR3 nucleotides: TGTGCCAGCATGGGACTAGCGGGAGTCGGGAATCAGTTCTTC. Filled out from reference TRBV2 and TRBJ2-1, the complete variable domain reads EPEVTQTPSHQVTQMGQEVILRCVPISNHLYFYWYRQILGQKVEFLVSFYNNEISEKSEIFDDQFSVERPDGSNFTLKIRSTKLEDSAMYFCASMGLAGVGNQFFGPGTRLTVL.

V usage is TRBV20-1 and J usage is TRBJ2-1; D is uncertain. The CDR3 runs to 14 residues. Trimming pared 4 bases from V and 4 bases from J, leaving 14 bases between. Germline lookup yields CDR1 DFQATT and CDR2 SNEGSKA (reference sequence). CDR3 DNA sequence: TGCAGTGCTATGATTTGGCAGAATTACAATGAGCAGTTCTTC. It is translated as CSAMIWQNYNEQFF.

This clonotype was observed a few times. CDR3 protein: CASSLARYYNEQFF. As DNA, the CDR3 is TGTGCCAGCAGCTTAGCTAGATATTACAATGAGCAGTTCTTC. The chain employs TRBV11-1 and TRBJ2-1; D is undetermined. Germline CDR1 reads SGHAT; CDR2 reads FQDESV (reference sequence). V lost 0 bases and J lost 4, with 7 bases in between. CDR3 length: 14 amino acids.

This clonotype was recorded a few times. V gene TRBV3-1 combines with J gene TRBJ2-5; D is possibly TRBD2 (6 bases). CDR1 is LGHDT, CDR2 YNNKEL, per germline (reference sequence). There are 16 residues in the CDR3. V was clipped by 0 bases and J by 5 bases, with 16 bases between them. The CDR3 nucleotides read TGTGCCAGCAGCCAAGATGTGGCGGGAAATAGGGAGACCCAGTACTTC. Its translation is CASSQDVAGNRETQYF.

This clonotype occurred a few times. V gene TRBV4-2 combines with J gene TRBJ2-1, with 11 bases lining up with TRBD2. Germline V lookup: CDR1 LGHNA, CDR2 YNFKEQ. This CDR3 is built from 16 residues. Trimming at V came to 0 bases and at J to 8 bases, leaving 6 bases not matched to a gene. CDR3 loop: CASSQDLAGGNDEQFF. CDR3 DNA sequence: TGTGCCAGCAGCCAAGATCTAGCGGGGGGTAACGATGAGCAGTTCTTC.

The gene calls are TRBV20-1 and TRBJ2-7; 10 positions match TRBD2. The CDR3 contains 15 residues. The germline CDR1 and CDR2 sequences are DFQATT and SNEGSKA (reference sequence). The ends lost 5 bases at V and 3 bases at J; junction bases unmatched: 10. The CDR3 region has the DNA TGCAGTGCTCCCCACAGCGCTAGCGGGAGCTACGAGCAGTACTTC. Its translation is CSAPHSASGSYEQYF.

The chain couples TRBV4-3 to TRBJ2-1, with a weak D call TRBD1 (6 bases). Germline V gene sequence: CDR1 LGHNA, CDR2 YSLEER. Trimming removed 0 bases from V and 8 bases from J, with 14 bases in between. This CDR3 comprises 15 residues. The CDR3 DNA is TGCGCCAGCAGCCAAGATAGGGGGAGCTTTTATGAGCAGTTCTTC. Protein sequence: CASSQDRGSFYEQFF.

This clonotype has a handful of counts. This chain connects TRBV20-1 to TRBJ2-1; a possible D gene is TRBD2 (5 bases). Germline loops: CDR1 DFQATT, CDR2 SNEGSKA (reference sequence). This CDR3 spans 15 amino acids. Trimming pared 0 bases from V and 2 bases from J, leaving 11 bases between. The DNA for the CDR3 is TGCAGTGCTAGAGATCAACAGAGGGCCTACAATGAGCAGTTCTTC. As protein: CSARDQQRAYNEQFF.

Points on this clonotype: Just one base apart from a much larger clone, this may be a read error. The chain links TRBV12-3 or TRBV12-4 to TRBJ2-1; D possibly corresponds to TRBD2 (5 bases). CDR3 size: 14 residues. The CDR3 here is CASSLLAHYNEQSF. The CDR3 coding sequence is TGTGCCAGCAGTTTACTAGCTCACTACAATGAGCAGTCCTTC.

Many counts were recorded for this clonotype. CDR3 protein: CASSSPSGGRWTDTQYF. The CDR3 DNA is TGTGCCAGCAGTTCCCCCTCGGGGGGGCGTTGGACAGATACGCAGTATTTT. This sequence joins TRBV6-5 and TRBJ2-3; 8 bases line up with TRBD2. Germline V CDR1 and CDR2: MNHEY, SVGAGI. The ends lost 4 bases at V and 3 bases at J; junction bases unmatched: 12. The CDR3 length is 17 residues.

This clonotype was counted only a few times. The V gene is TRBV5-1, the J gene TRBJ2-5; 7 positions match TRBD2. The V gene end was trimmed by 7 bases and the J gene end by 1 base; junction bases not matched to a gene: 4. Germline CDR1 reads SGHRS; CDR2 reads YFSETQ. The CDR3 consists of 13 residues. The CDR3: CASVAGTQETQYF. CDR3 DNA: TGCGCCAGCGTAGCGGGTACCCAAGAGACCCAGTACTTC.

The rearrangement links TRBV5-1 to TRBJ2-5; 7 nucleotides align to TRBD2. J was trimmed by 3 bases and V by 4 bases; bases with no gene match: 6. CDR3 size: 14 residues. Germline CDR1 is SGHRS and CDR2 is YFSETQ. CDR3 sequence reads: CASSPGRGEETQYF. As DNA, the CDR3 is TGCGCCAGCAGCCCGGGACGGGGGGAAGAGACCCAGTACTTC. Filled out from reference TRBV5-1 and TRBJ2-5, the complete variable domain reads KAGVTQTPRYLIKTRGQQVTLSCSPISGHRSVSWYQQTPGQGLQFLFEYFSETQRNKGNFPGRFSGRQFSNSRSEMNVSTLELGDSALYLCASSPGRGEETQYFGPGTRLLVL.

This chain uses TRBV20-1 with TRBJ2-4; D unresolved. V was trimmed by 1 base and J by 4 bases, leaving 8 bases between them. CDR3 length: 13 amino acids. Germline-derived CDR1 and CDR2 are DFQATT and SNEGSKA (reference sequence). CDR3 nucleotides: TGCAGTGCTAGAGGGCAGTCAAAAAACATTCAGTACTTC. Residues: CSARGQSKNIQYF.

The chain is built from TRBV19 and TRBJ2-2; a possible D gene is TRBD1 (5 bases). V was shortened by 1 base and J by 4 bases, with 10 bases between the two germline ends. Germline assignment: CDR1 LNHDA and CDR2 SQIVND (reference sequence). This CDR3 is built from 15 residues. The CDR3 loop is CASSIVQGITGELFF. In nucleotides, the CDR3 is TGTGCCAGTAGTATAGTCCAGGGCATCACCGGGGAGCTGTTTTTT.

This clonotype occurred a few times. The chain uses TRBV7-8 and TRBJ2-1; TRBD2 is a possible D gene (6 bases). The CDR3 contains 12 residues. Germline CDR1 is SGHVS and CDR2 is FQNEAQ. The CDR3 reads CAEGATYNEQFF. As DNA, the CDR3 is TGTGCGGAGGGAGCTACCTACAATGAGCAGTTCTTC.

CDR3 in amino acids: CASSLMAGGSYNEQFF. The CDR3 DNA follows: TGTGCCAGCAGCTTAATGGCGGGAGGGTCCTACAATGAGCAGTTCTTC. V gene TRBV7-8 combines with J gene TRBJ2-1; 9 bases are a match to TRBD2. The CDR3 totals 16 residues. With 2 bases clipped from V and 1 base from J, the junction kept 3 bases outside the gene matches. Germline CDR1 reads SGHVS; CDR2 reads FQNEAQ.

In its sample, this clonotype was seen a few times. The chain is built from TRBV7-2 and TRBJ2-5; D gene unclear. The CDR3 is made up of 13 amino acids. Germline-derived CDR1 and CDR2 are SGHTA and FQGNSA. V shed 3 bases and J shed 4 bases, with 9 bases lying between them. CDR3 DNA sequence: TGTGCCAGCAGCTTCTCTAATTCAGAGACCCAGTACTTC. Amino acids: CASSFSNSETQYF.

J is TRBJ2-3 and V is TRBV5-1, with 10 bases that match TRBD1. CDR3 length equals 13 residues. From germline, CDR1 is SGHRS and CDR2 YFSETQ. The V and J ends lost 4 bases and 11 bases, in that order; junction bases with no gene match: 7. In DNA form, the CDR3 reads TGCGCCAGCAGCAGGGACAGGGGACGAGAGCAGTATTTT. Translating it yields CASSRDRGREQYF.

In its sample, this clonotype was seen many times. The chain links TRBV5-1 to TRBJ2-1; TRBD1 matches at 8 bases. CDR1 and CDR2 from the germline V gene are SGHRS and YFSETQ. Germline trimming cut 4 bases from V and 5 bases from J; bases unmatched to any gene: 8. CDR3 length equals 15 residues. The CDR3 loop reads CASSLRTGQDNEQFF. CDR3 DNA sequence: TGCGCCAGCAGCCTCCGGACAGGGCAGGACAATGAGCAGTTCTTC. Full variable domain (remainder filled in from reference TRBV5-1 and TRBJ2-1): KAGVTQTPRYLIKTRGQQVTLSCSPISGHRSVSWYQQTPGQGLQFLFEYFSETQRNKGNFPGRFSGRQFSNSRSEMNVSTLELGDSALYLCASSLRTGQDNEQFFGPGTRLTVL.

This clonotype was recorded a few times. The chain is built from TRBV7-3 and TRBJ2-1, with a tentative D call TRBD1 (5 bases). Germline values: CDR1 SGHTA, CDR2 FQGTGA. The CDR3 contains 13 residues. V was shortened by 6 bases and J by 4 bases, with 10 bases between the two germline ends. This CDR3 is CASSPTAYNEQFF. In DNA, the CDR3 is TGTGCCAGCAGTCCGACAGCTTACAATGAGCAGTTCTTC.